This TCR beta chain was identified during a study of T cells in narcolepsy. Study-wide results and caveats: Autoreactive clonotypes reportedly recurred in blood of same and different patients, not controls. Autoreactive HCRT-specific and TRIB2-specific clonotypes were marked in same-patient CSF-versus-blood CD4+ comparisons.

V gave up 8 bases and J gave up 5 bases, with 18 bases separating them. Germline CDR1 reads MNHNS; CDR2 reads SASEGT. The CDR3 consists of 14 residues. Regarding this clone: Its antigen is not known.

TCRdb's copy holds only in-frame clones and misses some; the assay was immunoSEQ multiplex PCR. The sample consists of about 30,000 clones, around four fifths of them appearing once. The origin of this receptor is a human donor with narcolepsy. The chain carries TRBV6-1 and TRBJ1-1, with D possibly TRBD1 on 5 matching bases. Input material: CD45RA- memory CD4+ T cells from PBMCs. The CDR3 sequence: CASQTRQGWTEAFF. CDR3 DNA: TGTGCCAGCCAGACCAGGCAGGGCTGGACTGAAGCTTTCTTT.